A single sample is the source of the 23 T cell receptor beta chains below, sequenced in a study of blood T cell repertoires in COVID-19. Repertoires were generated with immunoSEQ multiplex PCR, while TCRdb's copy carries only in-frame clones and drops some. The sample records some 210,000 clones, 88% being singletons. Specimen: peripheral blood. The receptors stem from a woman aged 40 to 50 who had recovered from COVID-19.

V and J are TRBV7-9 and TRBJ2-3; 7 bases align to TRBD2. Germline assignment: CDR1 SEHNR and CDR2 FQNEAQ (reference sequence). This CDR3 has 15 residues. The junction had 7 bases not matched to a gene; V was cut back by 5 bases and J by 2 bases. In DNA form, the CDR3 reads TGTGCCAGCAGCCGGGCTAGCGGTGACACAGATACGCAGTATTTT. This sequence encodes CASSRASGDTDTQYF.

V is TRBV29-1 and J is TRBJ1-5; D unclear. The CDR3 has 13 amino acids. Germline values: CDR1 SQVTM, CDR2 ANQGSEA. The V end lost 3 bases, the J end lost 5 bases, and 11 bases lay between the germline ends. CDR3 in amino acids: CSVEGSQDQPQHF. The CDR3 bases are TGCAGCGTTGAGGGCAGCCAGGATCAGCCCCAGCATTTT.

The chain combines TRBV7-9 with TRBJ1-1; TRBD1 is a possible D gene (5 bases). CDR1 is SEHNR and CDR2 is FQNEAQ in the germline V gene (reference sequence). V lost 5 bases and J lost 4, with 14 bases in between. The CDR3 covers 14 residues. The CDR3 DNA reads TGTGCCAGCAGCCCCACGGGGGATGGCACTGAAGCTTTCTTT. The encoded protein is CASSPTGDGTEAFF.

This clone has just a few counts. The gene calls are TRBV19 and TRBJ2-7; 13 bases match TRBD2. This CDR3 region has 19 residues. J gave up 6 bases and V 0 bases, and 14 bases lay outside the gene matches. Germline CDR1 LNHDA, CDR2 SQIVND (reference sequence). The CDR3 protein is CASSIDLAGLAGARVEQYF. The CDR3 DNA follows: TGTGCCAGTAGTATAGATCTCGCAGGACTAGCGGGAGCTCGGGTCGAGCAGTACTTC.

The rearrangement uses TRBV7-2 and TRBJ1-2; 8 bases map to TRBD1. Per the germline V gene, CDR1 is SGHTA and CDR2 is FQGNSA. Germline trimming cut 5 bases from V and 4 bases from J; bases unmatched to any gene: 12. CDR3 length: 16 amino acids. The CDR3 region has the DNA TGTGCCAGCAGCATAGAGGGACAGGCGATTAGCTATGGCTACACCTTC. It specifies CASSIEGQAISYGYTF.

J is TRBJ1-6 and V is TRBV7-2; TRBD1 matches at 11 bases. Germline assignment: CDR1 SGHTA and CDR2 FQGNSA. The CDR3 is 18 amino acids. J was trimmed by 8 bases and V by 4 bases; bases with no gene match: 13. DNA of the CDR3: TGTGCCAGCAGCTCGAGGACAGGGGGCTACCTTTTGGATTCACCCCTCCACTTT. It is translated as CASSSRTGGYLLDSPLHF.

The V and J genes are TRBV6-2 or TRBV6-3 and TRBJ2-7; TRBD2 agrees at 8 bases. Germline CDR1 is MNHEY and CDR2 is SVGEGT. With V trimmed by 5 bases and J by 3 bases, 6 bases remained unmatched. The CDR3 has 14 residues. CDR3 region: CASSASGLYYEQYF. CDR3 nucleotide sequence: TGTGCCAGCAGTGCTAGCGGGCTTTACTACGAGCAGTACTTC.

This rearrangement joins TRBV18 to TRBJ2-3; 9 bases are shared with TRBD2. Trimming cost V 3 bases and J 1 base; bases outside gene matches: 2. Germline V gene lookup returns CDR1 KGHSH and CDR2 LQKENI. The CDR3 runs 15 residues. In DNA form, the CDR3 reads TGTGCCAGCTCACCGAGGACTAGCGGCACAGATACGCAGTATTTT. Translation gives CASSPRTSGTDTQYF.

The genes are TRBV5-8 and TRBJ2-7; 8 positions match TRBD1. This CDR3 is 16 amino acids long. Germline lookup yields CDR1 SGHTS and CDR2 YDEGEE. V shed 0 bases, J shed 3 bases, and the junction held 8 bases outside the gene matches. The CDR3 loop reads CASSLAQAGGVYEQYF. DNA of the CDR3: TGTGCCAGCAGCTTGGCTCAGGCAGGGGGCGTCTACGAGCAGTACTTC. The whole variable domain, filled in from reference TRBV5-8 and TRBJ2-7, reads EAGVTQSPTHLIKTRGQQATLRCSPISGHTSVYWYQQALGLGLQFLLWYDEGEERNRGNFPPRFSGRQFPNYSSELNVNALELEDSALYLCASSLAQAGGVYEQYFGPGTRLTVT.

The V and J genes are TRBV7-8 and TRBJ2-1; 10 bases line up with TRBD2. Germline CDR1 reads SGHVS; CDR2 reads FQNEAQ. V gave up 4 bases and J gave up 0 bases; unmatched junction bases: 3. The CDR3 sequence is 16 residues long. The CDR3 DNA follows: TGTGCCAGCAGCTCACTAGCGGGGCGCTCCTACAATGAGCAGTTCTTC. Protein: CASSSLAGRSYNEQFF. The whole variable domain, filled in from reference TRBV7-8 and TRBJ2-1, reads GAGVSQSPRYKVAKRGQDVALRCDPISGHVSLFWYQQALGQGPEFLTYFQNEAQLDKSGLPSDRFFAERPEGSVSTLKIQRTQQEDSAVYLCASSSLAGRSYNEQFFGPGTRLTVL.

J is TRBJ2-1 and V is TRBV3-1 (or the pseudogene TRBV3-2); D may be TRBD2 (6 bases). The CDR3 is 14 residues long. V gave up 1 base and J gave up 9 bases, with 13 bases separating them. Germline loops: CDR1 LGHDT, CDR2 YNNKEL (reference sequence). CDR3 residues: CASSQGQLALEQFF. The CDR3 DNA reads TGTGCCAGCAGCCAAGGCCAACTAGCACTTGAGCAGTTCTTC.

This chain links TRBV7-9 with TRBJ2-7; 9 nucleotides line up with TRBD2. In germline, CDR1 is SEHNR, CDR2 FQNEAQ (reference sequence). The CDR3 is 15 amino acids. V lost 2 bases and J lost 4; bases outside the gene matches: 6. For the CDR3, the DNA is TGTGCCAGCAGCTTACCGACTAGCGGAGTTTACGAGCAGTACTTC. This gives the protein CASSLPTSGVYEQYF. Drawing the rest from reference TRBV7-9 and TRBJ2-7, the complete variable domain is DTGVSQNPRHKITKRGQNVTFRCDPISEHNRLYWYRQTLGQGPEFLTYFQNEAQLEKSRLLSDRFSAERPKGSFSTLEIQRTEQGDSAMYLCASSLPTSGVYEQYFGPGTRLTVT.

The V call is TRBV10-3, the J call TRBJ2-1; possible D gene TRBD1, 5 bases. The CDR3 has 13 residues. V lost 5 bases, J lost 5 bases, and 10 bases lay in between. From germline, CDR1 is ENHRY and CDR2 SYGVKD. The CDR3 DNA follows: TGTGCCATCAGTCAGGGTAGCAACAATGAGCAGTTCTTC. It is translated as CAISQGSNNEQFF.

This clone was observed a handful of times. The gene calls are TRBV24-1 and TRBJ2-1, with 10 bases lining up with TRBD2. Germline assignment: CDR1 KGHDR and CDR2 SFDVKD. V dropped 3 bases and J dropped 5; count of bases not matched to a gene: 6. The length of the CDR3 is 16 residues. The CDR3 DNA sequence: TGTGCCACCAGTGATGACACTAGCGGGAAAAACAATGAGCAGTTCTTC. Translation: CATSDDTSGKNNEQFF.

CDR3 in amino acids: CSASSGYNSPLHF. In DNA, the CDR3 is TGCAGTGCTAGTTCAGGGTATAATTCACCCCTCCACTTT. The chain is built from TRBV20-1 and TRBJ1-6, with D possibly matching TRBD1 (5 bases). Looked up from germline, CDR1 is DFQATT and CDR2 is SNEGSKA (reference sequence). The V gene lost 3 bases and the J gene lost 4 bases, with 7 bases spanning the gap. The CDR3 runs 13 residues.

This chain joins TRBV5-5 and TRBJ1-5; 7 nucleotides align to TRBD1. CDR3 size: 15 residues. In germline, CDR1 is SGHKS, CDR2 YYEKEE (reference sequence). J gave up 3 bases and V 4 bases, and 7 bases lay outside the gene matches. Written as DNA, the CDR3 is TGTGCCAGCAGCATTACGGGACAGAACAATCAGCCCCAGCATTTT. It codes for CASSITGQNNQPQHF.

Comments on this clone: This CDR3 is also generated by other DNA sequences in the sample. The chain links TRBV10-2 to TRBJ2-1; TRBD2 matches at 7 bases. In germline, CDR1 is WSHSY, CDR2 SAAADI. V lost 0 bases and J lost 0; bases outside the gene matches: 2. The CDR3 covers 16 residues. Here the CDR3 DNA reads TGCGCCAGCAGTGAGTCTGGCGGGAGCTCCTACAATGAGCAGTTCTTC. This codes for CASSESGGSSYNEQFF.

This clone was recorded a few times. For the CDR3, the DNA is TGTGCCAGTAGGGGACTAGCGGGAACAGGCGAGCAGTACTTC. Translation: CASRGLAGTGEQYF. This chain uses TRBV19 with TRBJ2-7, with TRBD2 identical over 13 bases. J was trimmed by 6 bases and V by 6 bases; bases with no gene match: 5. There are 14 residues in the CDR3. Germline CDR1 reads LNHDA; CDR2 reads SQIVND (reference sequence). Together with reference TRBV19 and TRBJ2-7, the CDR3 gives the full variable domain: DGGITQSPKYLFRKEGQNVTLSCEQNLNHDAMYWYRQDPGQGLRLIYYSQIVNDFQKGDIAEGYSVSREKKESFPLTVTSAQKNPTAFYLCASRGLAGTGEQYFGPGTRLTVT.

The chain links TRBV11-3 to TRBJ2-1; tentatively, D is TRBD2 (6 bases). This CDR3 spans 13 amino acids. Germline CDR1 reads SGHNT; CDR2 reads YENEEA. The V gene lost 1 base and the J gene lost 9 bases, with 10 bases spanning the gap. The CDR3 nucleotides read TGTGCCAGCAGCTTAGTCGCCGGGGGTGAGCAGTTCTTC. Protein product: CASSLVAGGEQFF.

This clone was counted a few times. The chain combines TRBV27 with TRBJ1-5; D unresolved. Per the germline V gene, CDR1 is MNHEY and CDR2 is SMNVEV (reference sequence). The CDR3 loop spans 14 amino acids. With 2 bases removed from V and 1 base from J, the gap between germline ends came to 6 bases. The CDR3 DNA reads TGTGCCAGCAGTTTAGAGGGAAGCAATCAGCCCCAGCATTTT. It codes for CASSLEGSNQPQHF.

In its sample, this clone was seen a few times. The rearrangement uses TRBV7-9 and TRBJ2-1, with D possibly TRBD1 on 6 matching bases. V lost 6 bases and J 6 bases, leaving 15 bases between the germline ends. CDR1 and CDR2 from the germline V gene are SEHNR and FQNEAQ (reference sequence). The CDR3 runs to 14 residues. This chain's CDR3 is CASSPRQVANEQFF. For the CDR3, the DNA is TGTGCCAGCAGTCCCCGACAGGTTGCCAATGAGCAGTTCTTC.

The V and J genes are TRBV10-3 and TRBJ2-3; 10 bases are shared with TRBD2. J was trimmed by 0 bases and V by 3 bases; bases with no gene match: 6. CDR1 is ENHRY and CDR2 is SYGVKD in the germline V gene. The CDR3 runs 17 residues. The CDR3 region is CAISEIAGGTSTDTQYF. Written as DNA, the CDR3 is TGTGCCATCAGTGAAATAGCGGGAGGTACTAGCACAGATACGCAGTATTTT.

This sequence joins TRBV6-1 and TRBJ2-7; 8 nucleotides line up with TRBD2. CDR1 and CDR2 from the germline V gene are MNHNS and SASEGT. CDR3 length: 14 residues. Trimming took 1 base from V and 2 from J; bases not matched to a gene: 1. CDR3 DNA: TGTGCCAGCAGTGAAGAGCGGGGGCCCTACGAGCAGTACTTC. Amino acids: CASSEERGPYEQYF.